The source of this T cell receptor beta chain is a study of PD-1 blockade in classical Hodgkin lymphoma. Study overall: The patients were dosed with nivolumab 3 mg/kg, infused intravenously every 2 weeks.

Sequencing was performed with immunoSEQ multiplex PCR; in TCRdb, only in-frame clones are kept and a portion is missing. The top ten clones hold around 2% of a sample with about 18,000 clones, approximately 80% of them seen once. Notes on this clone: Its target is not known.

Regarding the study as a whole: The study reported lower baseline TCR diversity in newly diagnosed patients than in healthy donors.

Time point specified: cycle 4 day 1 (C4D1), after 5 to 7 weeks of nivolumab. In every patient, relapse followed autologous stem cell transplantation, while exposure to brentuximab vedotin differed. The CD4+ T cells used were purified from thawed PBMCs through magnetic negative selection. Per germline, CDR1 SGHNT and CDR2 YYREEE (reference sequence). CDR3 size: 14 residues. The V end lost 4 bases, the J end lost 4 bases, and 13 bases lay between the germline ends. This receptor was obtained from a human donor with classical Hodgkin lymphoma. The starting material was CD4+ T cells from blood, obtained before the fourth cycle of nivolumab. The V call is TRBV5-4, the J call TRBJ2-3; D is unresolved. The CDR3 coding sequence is TGTGCCAGCAGCCCCCCCCTGGCGGCAGATACGCAGTATTTT. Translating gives CASSPPLAADTQYF.